These 6 T cell receptor beta chains were all obtained from the same sample, sequenced in a study of cytomegalovirus exposure and HLA in healthy donors. The PCR employed 60 Vbeta primers together with 13 Jbeta primers. Only in-frame clones appear in the TCRdb table, and some are missing; sequencing was by immunoSEQ multiplex PCR. In the table there are approximately 110,000 clones, about 73% of which are singletons. The sample was PBMCs. Every receptor here comes from a woman aged 40 to 55 in good health and CMV-seropositive.

The rearrangement uses TRBV14 and TRBJ2-1; TRBD1 might be the D (6 bases). Trimming removed 1 base from V and 2 bases from J, with 12 bases in between. Germline V gene data show CDR1 as SGHDN and CDR2 as FVKESK. The CDR3 is 16 residues long. The DNA for the CDR3 is TGTGCCAGCAGCCAAGTCAAGGGGGTCCCCTACAATGAGCAGTTCTTC. This codes for CASSQVKGVPYNEQFF.

The chain has TRBV6-6 and TRBJ1-1, with D unclear. This CDR3 is built from 13 residues. Trimming stripped 8 bases from V and 2 bases from J, with 12 bases between. Germline V gene data show CDR1 as MNHNY and CDR2 as SVGAGI (reference sequence). CDR3 region: CASATTANTEAFF. CDR3 bases: TGTGCCAGCGCCACGACTGCAAACACTGAAGCTTTCTTT.

The chain employs TRBV6-6 and TRBJ2-1, with TRBD2 identical over 7 bases. There are 13 residues in the CDR3. CDR1 is MNHNY, CDR2 SVGAGI, per germline (reference sequence). The V segment lost 7 bases and the J segment 10 bases; nucleotides outside the gene matches: 10. CDR3 residues: CASMASGAWEQFF. CDR3 DNA: TGTGCCAGCATGGCCAGCGGGGCCTGGGAGCAGTTCTTC.

The gene calls are TRBV4-1 and TRBJ2-5; 7 bases fit TRBD1. The CDR3 consists of 16 residues. J was trimmed by 2 bases and V by 0 bases; bases with no gene match: 6. CDR1 MGHRA and CDR2 YSYEKL come from the germline V gene. CDR3 sequence: CASSQELGTEQETQYF. Written as DNA, the CDR3 is TGCGCCAGCAGCCAAGAGTTGGGGACAGAGCAAGAGACCCAGTACTTC.

The rearrangement links TRBV4-1 to TRBJ2-7; 7 bases fit TRBD1. Per the germline V gene, CDR1 is MGHRA and CDR2 is YSYEKL. J was trimmed by 5 bases and V by 0 bases; bases with no gene match: 4. This CDR3 has 14 residues. The CDR3: CASSQDPQGDEQYF. For the CDR3, the DNA is TGCGCCAGCAGCCAAGATCCTCAGGGGGACGAGCAGTACTTC.

V and J are TRBV5-6 and TRBJ2-2; D perhaps matches TRBD2 (5 bases). Trimming took off 4 bases at V and 4 bases at J, with 14 bases between the two ends. The CDR3 is 15 amino acids. The germline gives CDR1 SGHDT, CDR2 YYEEEE. CDR3 coding DNA: TGTGCCAGCAGCACCCGAGTGGACTTCACCGGGGAGCTGTTTTTT. Translation gives CASSTRVDFTGELFF.